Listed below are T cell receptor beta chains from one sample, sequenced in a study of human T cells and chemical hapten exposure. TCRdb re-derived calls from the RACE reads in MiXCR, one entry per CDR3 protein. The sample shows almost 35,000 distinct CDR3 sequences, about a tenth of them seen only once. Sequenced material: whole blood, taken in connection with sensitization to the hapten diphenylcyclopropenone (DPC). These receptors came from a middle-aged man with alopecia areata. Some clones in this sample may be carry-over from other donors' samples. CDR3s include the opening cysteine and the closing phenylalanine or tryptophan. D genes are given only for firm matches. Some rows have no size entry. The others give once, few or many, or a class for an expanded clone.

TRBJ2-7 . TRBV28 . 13 CASRGGAGDEQYF TGTGCCAGCAGAGGCGGGGCCGGGGACGAGCAGTACTTC
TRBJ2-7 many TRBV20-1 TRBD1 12 CSALRQGYEQYF TGCAGTGCCCTTCGACAGGGCTACGAGCAGTACTTC
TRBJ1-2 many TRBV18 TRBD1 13 CASSTDREGGYTF TGTGCCAGCTCAACGGACAGGGAAGGTGGCTACACCTTC
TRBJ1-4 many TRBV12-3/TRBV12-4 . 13 CASSSGFGEKLFF TGTGCCAGCAGTTCGGGGTTTGGTGAAAAACTGTTTTTT
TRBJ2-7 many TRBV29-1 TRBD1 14 CSVEEGTVSYEQYF TGCAGCGTTGAAGAGGGGACAGTCTCCTACGAGCAGTACTTC
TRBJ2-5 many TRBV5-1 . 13 CASSLMRPETQYF TGCGCCAGCAGCCTGATGCGTCCAGAGACCCAGTACTTC
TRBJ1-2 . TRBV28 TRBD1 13 CASRFSGGDGYTF TGTGCCAGCAGATTCTCAGGGGGCGATGGCTACACCTTC
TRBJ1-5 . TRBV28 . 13 CASVFQNNQPQHF TGTGCCAGCGTCTTTCAGAACAATCAGCCCCAGCATTTT
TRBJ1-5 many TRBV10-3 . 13 CAISESGYQPQHF TGTGCCATCAGTGAGTCCGGGTATCAGCCCCAGCATTTT
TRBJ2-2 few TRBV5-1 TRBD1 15 CASSSGTANTGELFF TGCGCCAGCAGCTCTGGGACAGCGAACACCGGGGAGCTGTTTTTT
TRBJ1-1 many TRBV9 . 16 CASSPRPPSGPTEAFF TGTGCCAGCAGCCCGCGCCCGCCTAGCGGTCCCACTGAAGCTTTCTTT